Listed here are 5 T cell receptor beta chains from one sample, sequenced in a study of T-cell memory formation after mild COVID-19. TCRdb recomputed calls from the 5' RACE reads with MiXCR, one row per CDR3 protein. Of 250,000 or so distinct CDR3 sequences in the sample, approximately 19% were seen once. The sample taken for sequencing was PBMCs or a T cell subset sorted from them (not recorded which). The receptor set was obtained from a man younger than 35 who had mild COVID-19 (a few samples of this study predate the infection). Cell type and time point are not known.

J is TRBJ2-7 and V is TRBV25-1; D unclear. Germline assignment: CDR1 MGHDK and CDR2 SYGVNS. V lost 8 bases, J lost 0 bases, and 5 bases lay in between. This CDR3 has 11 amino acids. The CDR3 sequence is CASEASYEQYF. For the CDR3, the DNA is TGTGCCAGCGAGGCCTCCTACGAGCAGTACTTC.

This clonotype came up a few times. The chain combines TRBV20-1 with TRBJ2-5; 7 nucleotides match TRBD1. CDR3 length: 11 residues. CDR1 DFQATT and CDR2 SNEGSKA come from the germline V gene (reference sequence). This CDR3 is CSPDREETQYF. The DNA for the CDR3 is TGCAGCCCTGACAGGGAAGAGACCCAGTACTTC.

The CDR3 is CASSWSQVDWFYEQYV. CDR3 DNA sequence: TGTGCCAGCAGCTGGTCTCAGGTTGACTGGTTCTACGAGCAGTACGTC. This chain joins TRBV11-2 and TRBJ2-7; D gene unclear. This CDR3 has 16 residues. Germline V gives CDR1 SGHAT, CDR2 FQNNGV. V was pared by 4 bases and J by 3 bases, with 19 bases between.

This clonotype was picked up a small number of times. CDR3 nucleotides: TGCAGCGTTGGGACAGGGTCGGGGCAAGAGACCCAGTACTTC. Amino acids: CSVGTGSGQETQYF. The chain uses TRBV29-1 and TRBJ2-5; 8 nucleotides line up with TRBD1. With 4 bases clipped from V and 2 bases from J, the junction kept 6 bases outside the gene matches. The CDR3 is 14 residues long. Germline V gene data show CDR1 as SQVTM and CDR2 as ANQGSEA.

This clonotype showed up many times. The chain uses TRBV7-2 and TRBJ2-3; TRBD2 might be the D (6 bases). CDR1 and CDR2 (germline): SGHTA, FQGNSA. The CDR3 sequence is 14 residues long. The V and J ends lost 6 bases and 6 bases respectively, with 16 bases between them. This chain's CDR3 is CASRDGAGGDTQYF. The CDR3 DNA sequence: TGTGCCAGCAGAGACGGGGCCGGAGGGGATACGCAGTATTTT. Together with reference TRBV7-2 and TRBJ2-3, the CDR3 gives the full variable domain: GAGVSQSPSNKVTEKGKDVELRCDPISGHTALYWYRQSLGQGLEFLIYFQGNSAPDKSGLPSDRFSAERTGGSVSTLTIQRTQQEDSAVYLCASRDGAGGDTQYFGPGTRLTVL.